This record covers a single TCR beta chain. Antigen specificity is unknown. The data derive from a study of lymphopenia after photon versus proton radiotherapy. Study-wide points: A bigger post-nadir fall in TCR diversity correlated inversely with survival time in deceased patients. Photon-treated patients lost naive T cells and TCR diversity; proton-treated stayed stable.

The V end was cut by 0 bases, the J end by 5 bases, with 10 bases between. The germline V gene has CDR1 SGHRS and CDR2 YFSETQ. The CDR3 spans 14 residues. Clones were sequenced by immunoSEQ multiplex PCR, and TCRdb holds only the in-frame ones, with some missing. The sample has over 35,000 clones; over 80% are singletons. The receptor comes from a woman aged 70-85 years with pancreatic cancer. The chain carries TRBV5-1 and TRBJ2-3; no firm D call. Here the sequenced sample was peripheral blood, taken from a patient treated with proton-based radiotherapy. The CDR3 sequence is CASSLGSTVDTQYF. The CDR3 nucleotides are TGCGCCAGCAGCTTGGGGAGTACCGTAGATACGCAGTATTTT.